A single sample gave rise to the 17 T cell receptor beta chains below, sequenced in a study of T cells in Graves' hyperthyroidism and ophthalmopathy. TCR beta CDR3 regions were amplified from RNA transcripts. The TCR CDR3 first-round RT-PCR relied on the HTBI primer set. TCRdb independently ran MiXCR on the multiplex PCR reads; one entry per CDR3 protein. The data show roughly 280,000 distinct CDR3 sequences, about 17% seen once. Sequencing input: blood. The receptors derive from a woman aged 55 to 70 with Graves' ophthalmopathy.

This clonotype has a count of ten or more. The chain couples TRBV12-3 or TRBV12-4 to TRBJ1-1, with a tentative D call TRBD1 (6 bases). Between the trimmed V and J ends, which lost 7 bases and 8 bases, there was a span of 17 bases. The CDR3 has 13 residues. The CDR3 loop reads CASTYQFGGEAFF. The DNA for the CDR3 is TGTGCCAGCACTTACCAATTCGGGGGCGAAGCTTTCTTT.

Remarks on this clonotype: A much larger clone is a single base away; this may be a read error. The chain couples TRBV29-1 to TRBJ1-2; D is unclear. Per the germline V gene, CDR1 is SQVTM and CDR2 is ANQGSEA. The CDR3 spans 14 residues. The CDR3 nucleotides read TGCGGCGTTGATAGAGGGCTCGGTAACTATGGCTACACCTTC. Protein: CGVDRGLGNYGYTF.

There are many counts of this clonotype. This sequence joins TRBV6-1 and TRBJ1-1; no firm D call. CDR3 length equals 13 residues. Deletions cut 6 bases from V and 3 bases from J, with 11 bases between. The germline gives CDR1 MNHNS, CDR2 SASEGT. CDR3 nucleotides: TGTGCCAGCAGAAGAGTTCTCGACACTGAAGCTTTCTTT. Translating it yields CASRRVLDTEAFF.

This clonotype was recorded at least ten times. The chain joins TRBV7-9 to TRBJ1-2; no firm D call. The CDR3 extends over 13 amino acids. Trimming pared 3 bases from V and 7 bases from J, leaving 12 bases between. Germline V gene sequence: CDR1 SEHNR, CDR2 FQNEAQ (reference sequence). The CDR3 loop reads CASSLGTARGYTF. The CDR3, as DNA: TGTGCCAGCAGCTTGGGTACAGCGCGTGGCTACACCTTC.

Only a few counts were recorded for this clonotype. This chain uses TRBV29-1 with TRBJ2-7, with D hard to call. CDR1 is SQVTM and CDR2 is ANQGSEA in the germline V gene. The CDR3 totals 11 residues. Between the trimmed V and J ends, which lost 2 bases and 1 base, there was a span of 3 bases. In DNA, the CDR3 is TGCAGCGTTGAAAGTTCCTACGAGCAGTACTTC. Protein sequence: CSVESSYEQYF.

The chain uses TRBV5-4 and TRBJ2-2; D not resolved. The CDR3 sequence is 15 residues long. V was trimmed by 0 bases and J by 5 bases, leaving 11 bases between them. CDR1 is SGHNT, CDR2 YYREEE, per germline (reference sequence). The CDR3, as DNA: TGTGCCAGCAGCTTGGTTTTTGGCCCGACCGGGGAGCTGTTTTTT. This gives the protein CASSLVFGPTGELFF.

This clonotype turned up a few times. The rearrangement joins TRBV6-2 or TRBV6-3 to TRBJ2-7, with D possibly being TRBD1 (6 bases). Trimming removed 5 bases at V and 3 bases at J, with 11 bases between. Germline CDR1 MNHEY, CDR2 SVGEGT. The CDR3 extends over 13 amino acids. DNA of the CDR3: TGTGCCAGCAGTAACCGGACAGTCTACGAGCAGTACTTC. Encoded protein: CASSNRTVYEQYF.

In this sample, this clonotype turned up many times. The chain recombines TRBV7-8 with TRBJ2-7; D is unresolved. Germline assignment: CDR1 SGHVS and CDR2 FQNEAQ. There are 11 residues in the CDR3. V was trimmed by 5 bases and J by 5 bases, leaving 7 bases between them. As DNA, the CDR3 is TGTGCCAGCAGCCCCCGCGACGAGCAGTACTTC. Its translation is CASSPRDEQYF.

This chain uses TRBV7-2 with TRBJ1-1, with 7 bases fitting TRBD1. Germline assignment: CDR1 SGHTA and CDR2 FQGNSA. This CDR3 is 17 amino acids long. With 5 bases clipped from V and 0 bases from J, the junction kept 12 bases outside the gene matches. Here the CDR3 reads CASSHRTGSLMNTEAFF. The CDR3 region has the DNA TGTGCCAGCAGCCATCGGACAGGATCGCTGATGAACACTGAAGCTTTCTTT. The full variable domain, completed using reference TRBV7-2 and TRBJ1-1, is GAGVSQSPSNKVTEKGKDVELRCDPISGHTALYWYRQSLGQGLEFLIYFQGNSAPDKSGLPSDRFSAERTGGSVSTLTIQRTQQEDSAVYLCASSHRTGSLMNTEAFFGQGTRLTVV.

This sequence joins TRBV20-1 and TRBJ2-5; 14 bases map to TRBD2. The CDR3 length is 15 residues. The junction had 4 bases not matched to a gene; V was cut back by 6 bases and J by 1 base. Germline lookup yields CDR1 DFQATT and CDR2 SNEGSKA (reference sequence). CDR3 loop: CSAPGLAGAQETQYF. CDR3 sequence (DNA): TGCAGTGCCCCGGGACTAGCGGGGGCCCAAGAGACCCAGTACTTC.

There are many counts of this clonotype. V and J are TRBV20-1 and TRBJ1-1, with TRBD1 matching over 9 bases. Trimming at V came to 4 bases and at J to 4 bases, leaving 13 bases not matched to a gene. CDR1 DFQATT and CDR2 SNEGSKA come from the germline V gene (reference sequence). This CDR3 region has 16 residues. DNA for the CDR3: TGCAGTGCTATGCCCGAACTCCCGGGACAGGGCACTGAAGCTTTCTTT. Amino acid sequence: CSAMPELPGQGTEAFF.

This clonotype was picked up many times. The chain carries TRBV7-3 and TRBJ1-2, with D perhaps matching TRBD1 (5 bases). Germline assignment: CDR1 SGHTA and CDR2 FQGTGA. Trimming stripped 0 bases from V and 7 bases from J, with 18 bases between. The CDR3 sequence is 16 residues long. Here the CDR3 DNA reads TGTGCCAGCAGCTTAACTCCGCGAGTGGGGGAAAGTGGCTACACCTTC. Protein: CASSLTPRVGESGYTF.

There are a few counts of this clonotype. This may be a read error: a much more frequent sequence differs by one nucleotide. The V call is TRBV7-9, the J call TRBJ1-1, with unresolved D. V shed 2 bases and J shed 4 bases, with 11 bases lying between them. This CDR3 is built from 14 residues. The germline V gene encodes CDR1 SEHNR and CDR2 FQNEAQ (reference sequence). The CDR3 nucleotides read TGTGCCAGCAGCTTAACCGTAACGAGCACTGAAGCTTTCTTT. Amino acid sequence: CASSLTVTSTEAFF.

The chain joins TRBV5-1 to TRBJ1-3, with D perhaps matching TRBD1 (6 bases). Trimming cost V 3 bases and J 2 bases, with 15 bases left between them. The CDR3 extends over 16 amino acids. The V gene's germline CDR1 is SGHRS and CDR2 YFSETQ. The CDR3 loop reads CASSSSVGGTGNTIYF. CDR3 DNA sequence: TGCGCCAGCAGCTCGAGCGTGGGGGGCACTGGAAACACCATATATTTT.

This clonotype was detected only a few times. CDR3 nucleotides: TGTGCCAGCAGCGCTTGGACAGGCTGGATCTACGAGCAGTACTTC. Translating it yields CASSAWTGWIYEQYF. V usage is TRBV6-1 and J usage is TRBJ2-7, with 7 bases that match TRBD1. CDR1 is MNHNS, CDR2 SASEGT, per germline. V was pared by 6 bases and J by 3 bases, with 11 bases of the junction left unmatched. The CDR3 consists of 15 residues.

This rearrangement joins TRBV28 to TRBJ2-1, with a tentative D call TRBD2 (5 bases). Between the trimmed V and J ends, which lost 5 bases and 11 bases, there was a span of 16 bases. This CDR3 has 13 amino acids. The V gene's germline CDR1 is MDHEN and CDR2 SYDVKM. In DNA form, the CDR3 reads TGTGCCAGCAGTCCCCCCCCTAGCCCTAAGCAGTTCTTC. It translates to CASSPPPSPKQFF.

This clonotype has only one observation. V gene TRBV15 combines with J gene TRBJ2-7; weak D call: TRBD2 (5 bases). This CDR3 is built from 15 residues. V dropped 3 bases and J dropped 6 bases, with 18 bases sitting between them. CDR1 is LNHNV and CDR2 is YYDKDF in the germline V gene (reference sequence). CDR3 nucleotides: TGTGCCACCAGCAGGGAGTTAAATCCGGGAACCGAGCAGTACTTC. This translates into CATSRELNPGTEQYF.